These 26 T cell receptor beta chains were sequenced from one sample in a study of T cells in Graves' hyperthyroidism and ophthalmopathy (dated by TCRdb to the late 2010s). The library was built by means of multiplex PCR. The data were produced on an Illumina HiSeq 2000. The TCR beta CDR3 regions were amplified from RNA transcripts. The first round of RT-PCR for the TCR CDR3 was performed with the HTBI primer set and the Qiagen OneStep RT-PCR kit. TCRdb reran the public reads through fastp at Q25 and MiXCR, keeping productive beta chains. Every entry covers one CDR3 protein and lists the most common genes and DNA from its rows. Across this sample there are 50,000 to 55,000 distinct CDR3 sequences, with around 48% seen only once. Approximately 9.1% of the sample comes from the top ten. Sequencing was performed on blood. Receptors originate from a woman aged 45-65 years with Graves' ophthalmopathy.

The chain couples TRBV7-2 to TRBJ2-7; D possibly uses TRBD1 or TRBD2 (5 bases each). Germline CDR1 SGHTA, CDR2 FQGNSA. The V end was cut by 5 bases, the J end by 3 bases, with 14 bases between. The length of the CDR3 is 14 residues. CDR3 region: CASSPGTRIYEQYF. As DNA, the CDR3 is TGTGCCAGCAGCCCCGGGACCAGGATCTACGAGCAGTACTTC.

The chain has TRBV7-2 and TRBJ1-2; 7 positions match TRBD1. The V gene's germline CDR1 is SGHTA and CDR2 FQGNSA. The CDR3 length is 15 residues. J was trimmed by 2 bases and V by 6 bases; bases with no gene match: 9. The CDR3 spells CASSPARGQNYGYTF. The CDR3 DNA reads TGTGCCAGCAGTCCAGCGCGGGGACAGAACTATGGCTACACCTTC.

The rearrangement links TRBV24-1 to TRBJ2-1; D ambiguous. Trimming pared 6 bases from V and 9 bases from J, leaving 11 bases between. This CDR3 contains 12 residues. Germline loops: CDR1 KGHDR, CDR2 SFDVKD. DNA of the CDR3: TGTGCCACCAGTCTATGGTCCGGTGAGCAGTTCTTC. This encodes CATSLWSGEQFF.

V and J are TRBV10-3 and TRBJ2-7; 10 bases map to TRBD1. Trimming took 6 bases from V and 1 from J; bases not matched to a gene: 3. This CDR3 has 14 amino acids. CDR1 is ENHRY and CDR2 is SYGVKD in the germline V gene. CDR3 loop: CAIRAGQGSYEQYF. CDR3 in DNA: TGTGCCATCAGAGCGGGACAGGGGTCCTACGAGCAGTACTTC.

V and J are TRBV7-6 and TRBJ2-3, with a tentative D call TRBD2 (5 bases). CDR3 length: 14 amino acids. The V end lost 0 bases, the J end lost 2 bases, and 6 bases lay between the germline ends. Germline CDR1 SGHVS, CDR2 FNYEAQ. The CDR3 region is CASSLAGNTDTQYF. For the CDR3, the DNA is TGTGCCAGCAGCTTAGCCGGGAACACAGATACGCAGTATTTT.

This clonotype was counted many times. CDR3 nucleotides: TGCAGTGCTAGAGATCTAGGGGGTCAGTACCAAGAGACCCAGTACTTC. Its protein is CSARDLGGQYQETQYF. The J gene is TRBJ2-5, the V gene TRBV20-1, with a possible D match to TRBD1 (6 bases). V lost 0 bases and J lost 0, with 14 bases in between. The CDR3 runs to 16 residues. The germline CDR1 and CDR2 sequences are DFQATT and SNEGSKA (reference sequence).

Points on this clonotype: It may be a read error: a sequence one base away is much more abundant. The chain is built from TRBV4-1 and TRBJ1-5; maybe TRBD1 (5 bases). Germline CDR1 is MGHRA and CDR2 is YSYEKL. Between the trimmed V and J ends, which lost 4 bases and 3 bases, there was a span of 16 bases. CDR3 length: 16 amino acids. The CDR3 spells CASSRDLRGPNQPQHF. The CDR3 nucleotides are TGCGCCAGCAGCCGAGATCTGCGGGGCCCCAATCAGCCCCAGCATTTT.

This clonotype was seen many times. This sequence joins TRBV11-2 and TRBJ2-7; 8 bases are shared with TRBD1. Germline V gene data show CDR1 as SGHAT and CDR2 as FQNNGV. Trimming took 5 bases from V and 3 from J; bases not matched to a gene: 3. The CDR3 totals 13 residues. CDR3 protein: CASSSRGLYEQYF. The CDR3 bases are TGTGCCAGCAGCAGCAGGGGGCTCTACGAGCAGTACTTC.

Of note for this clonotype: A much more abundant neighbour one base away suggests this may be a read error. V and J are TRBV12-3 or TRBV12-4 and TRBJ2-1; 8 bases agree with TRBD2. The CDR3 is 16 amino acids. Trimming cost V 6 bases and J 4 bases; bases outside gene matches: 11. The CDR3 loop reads CASRPHGGGGYNEQFF. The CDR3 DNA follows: TGTGCCAGCAGACCACATGGAGGCGGGGGGTACAATGAGCAGTTCTTC.

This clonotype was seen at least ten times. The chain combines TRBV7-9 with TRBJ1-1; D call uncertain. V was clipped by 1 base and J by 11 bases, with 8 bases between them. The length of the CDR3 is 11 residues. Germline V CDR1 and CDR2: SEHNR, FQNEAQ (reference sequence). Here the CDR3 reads CASSLENPAFF. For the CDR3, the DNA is TGTGCCAGCAGCTTAGAGAACCCGGCTTTCTTT.

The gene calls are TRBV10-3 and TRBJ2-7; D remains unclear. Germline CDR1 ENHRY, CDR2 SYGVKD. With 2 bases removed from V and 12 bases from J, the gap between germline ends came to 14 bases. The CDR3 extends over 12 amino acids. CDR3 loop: CAISENGWYRYF. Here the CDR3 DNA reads TGTGCCATCAGTGAGAATGGGTGGTATCGGTACTTC.

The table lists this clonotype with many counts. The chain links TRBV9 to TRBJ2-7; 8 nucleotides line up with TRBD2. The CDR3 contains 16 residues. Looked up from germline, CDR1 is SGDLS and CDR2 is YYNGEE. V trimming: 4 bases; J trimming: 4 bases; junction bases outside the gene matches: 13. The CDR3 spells CASSQPSGSTGYEQYF. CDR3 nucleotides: TGTGCCAGCAGCCAACCGAGCGGGAGTACTGGGTACGAGCAGTACTTC.

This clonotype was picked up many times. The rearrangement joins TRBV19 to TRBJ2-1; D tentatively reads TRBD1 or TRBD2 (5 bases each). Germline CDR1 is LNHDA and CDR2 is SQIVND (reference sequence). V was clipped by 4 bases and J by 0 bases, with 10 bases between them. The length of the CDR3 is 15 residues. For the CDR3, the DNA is TGTGCCAGTAGTAACGCAGGGAGCTCCTACAATGAGCAGTTCTTC. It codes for CASSNAGSSYNEQFF.

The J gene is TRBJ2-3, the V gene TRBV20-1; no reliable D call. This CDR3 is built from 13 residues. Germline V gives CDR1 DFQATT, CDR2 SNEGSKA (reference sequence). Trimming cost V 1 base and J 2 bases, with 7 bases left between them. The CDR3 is CSARVAATDTQYF. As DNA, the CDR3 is TGCAGTGCTAGAGTTGCCGCCACAGATACGCAGTATTTT.

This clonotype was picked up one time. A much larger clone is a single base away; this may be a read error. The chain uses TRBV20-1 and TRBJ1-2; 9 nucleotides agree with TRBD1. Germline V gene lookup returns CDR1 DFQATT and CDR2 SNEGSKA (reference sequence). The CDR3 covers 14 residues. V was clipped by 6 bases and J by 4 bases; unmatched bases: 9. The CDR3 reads CSAMGTGLVYGYTF. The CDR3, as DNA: TGCAGTGCAATGGGGACAGGGCTTGTCTATGGCTACACCTTC.

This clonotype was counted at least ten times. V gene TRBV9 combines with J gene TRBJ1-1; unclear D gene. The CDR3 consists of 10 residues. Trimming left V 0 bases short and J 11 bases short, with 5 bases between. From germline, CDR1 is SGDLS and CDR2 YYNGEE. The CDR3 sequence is CASSVVPAFF. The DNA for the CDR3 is TGTGCCAGCAGCGTAGTTCCGGCTTTCTTT.

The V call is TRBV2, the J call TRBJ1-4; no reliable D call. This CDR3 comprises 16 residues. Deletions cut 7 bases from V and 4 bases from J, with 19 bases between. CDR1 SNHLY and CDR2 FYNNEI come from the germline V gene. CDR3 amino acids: CASNEGSSAINEKLFF. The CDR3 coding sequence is TGTGCCAGCAATGAGGGTTCGTCGGCAATTAATGAAAAACTGTTTTTT. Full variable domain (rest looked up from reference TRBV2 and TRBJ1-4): EPEVTQTPSHQVTQMGQEVILRCVPISNHLYFYWYRQILGQKVEFLVSFYNNEISEKSEIFDDQFSVERPDGSNFTLKIRSTKLEDSAMYFCASNEGSSAINEKLFFGSGTQLSVL.

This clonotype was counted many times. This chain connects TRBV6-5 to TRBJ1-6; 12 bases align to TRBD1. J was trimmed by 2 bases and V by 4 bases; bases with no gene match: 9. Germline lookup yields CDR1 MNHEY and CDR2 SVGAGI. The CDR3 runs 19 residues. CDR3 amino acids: CASSSGTGGARAYNSPLHF. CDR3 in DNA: TGTGCCAGCAGTTCCGGGACAGGGGGCGCGAGGGCCTATAATTCACCCCTCCACTTT.

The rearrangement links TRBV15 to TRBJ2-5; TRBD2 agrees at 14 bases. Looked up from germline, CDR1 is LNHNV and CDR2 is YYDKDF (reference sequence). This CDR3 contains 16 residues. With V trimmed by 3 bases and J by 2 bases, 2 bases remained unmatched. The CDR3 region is CATSSGLAGGQETQYF. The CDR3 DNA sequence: TGTGCCACCAGCAGCGGACTAGCGGGGGGACAAGAGACCCAGTACTTC.

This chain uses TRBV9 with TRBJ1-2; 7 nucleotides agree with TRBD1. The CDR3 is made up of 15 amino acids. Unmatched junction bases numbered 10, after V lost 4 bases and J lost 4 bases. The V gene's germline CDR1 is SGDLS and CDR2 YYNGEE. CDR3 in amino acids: CASSSAGTAAYGYTF. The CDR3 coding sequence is TGTGCCAGCAGCTCAGCCGGGACAGCGGCCTATGGCTACACCTTC.

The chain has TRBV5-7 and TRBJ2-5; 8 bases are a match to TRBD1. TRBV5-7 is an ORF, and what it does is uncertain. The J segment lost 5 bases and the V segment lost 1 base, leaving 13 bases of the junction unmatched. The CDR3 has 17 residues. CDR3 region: CASSLPKGQGYGETQYF. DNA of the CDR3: TGTGCCAGCAGCTTGCCGAAAGGACAGGGCTACGGCGAGACCCAGTACTTC.

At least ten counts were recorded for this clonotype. The CDR3 here is CASSPRSTSGISSTDTQYF. In DNA form, the CDR3 reads TGTGCCAGCAGCCCTAGATCGACTAGCGGGATCTCTAGCACAGATACGCAGTATTTT. The chain recombines TRBV7-3 with TRBJ2-3, with 11 bases aligning to TRBD2. J gave up 0 bases and V 5 bases, and 13 bases lay outside the gene matches. This CDR3 has 19 residues. Germline values: CDR1 SGHTA, CDR2 FQGTGA.

The CDR3 DNA reads TGCAGTGCTAGAGCGTCCGGGGAGCAACACAACACTGAAGCTTTCTTT. This codes for CSARASGEQHNTEAFF. The chain couples TRBV20-1 to TRBJ1-1; D is unresolved. The CDR3 totals 16 residues. The V and J ends lost 1 base and 2 bases respectively, with 17 bases between them. Germline CDR1 is DFQATT and CDR2 is SNEGSKA (reference sequence).

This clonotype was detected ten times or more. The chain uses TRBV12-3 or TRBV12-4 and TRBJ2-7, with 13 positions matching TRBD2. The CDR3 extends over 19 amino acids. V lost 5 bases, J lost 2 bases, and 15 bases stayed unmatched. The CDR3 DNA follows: TGTGCCAGCAGTACCTCACCGGGACTAGCGGGGTTCCCTCCCTACGAGCAGTACTTC. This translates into CASSTSPGLAGFPPYEQYF.

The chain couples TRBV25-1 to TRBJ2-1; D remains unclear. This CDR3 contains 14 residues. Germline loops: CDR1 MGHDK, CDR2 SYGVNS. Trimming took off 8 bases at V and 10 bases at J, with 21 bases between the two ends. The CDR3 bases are TGTGCCAGCTCACCAGGCCTGCTTTTACAGGAGCAGTTCTTC. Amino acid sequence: CASSPGLLLQEQFF.

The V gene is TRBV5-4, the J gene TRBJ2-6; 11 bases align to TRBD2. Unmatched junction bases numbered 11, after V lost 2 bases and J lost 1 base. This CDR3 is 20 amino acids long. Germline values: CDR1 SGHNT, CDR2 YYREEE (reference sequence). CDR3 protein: CASSFQLAGVISSGANVLTF. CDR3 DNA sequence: TGTGCCAGCAGCTTCCAACTAGCGGGGGTAATTTCTTCTGGGGCCAACGTCCTGACTTTC.